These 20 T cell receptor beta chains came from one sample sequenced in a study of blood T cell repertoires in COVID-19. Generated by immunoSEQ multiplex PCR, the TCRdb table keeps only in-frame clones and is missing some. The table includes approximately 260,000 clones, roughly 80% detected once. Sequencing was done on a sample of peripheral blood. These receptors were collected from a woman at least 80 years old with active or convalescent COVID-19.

CDR3 sequence reads: CASSMDRKTETQYF. CDR3 DNA sequence: TGTGCCAGTAGTATGGACAGAAAAACGGAGACCCAGTACTTC. The chain couples TRBV19 to TRBJ2-5; D possibly corresponds to TRBD1 (6 bases). The V gene's germline CDR1 is LNHDA and CDR2 SQIVND (reference sequence). V dropped 3 bases and J dropped 5 bases, with 13 bases sitting between them. CDR3 length: 14 residues.

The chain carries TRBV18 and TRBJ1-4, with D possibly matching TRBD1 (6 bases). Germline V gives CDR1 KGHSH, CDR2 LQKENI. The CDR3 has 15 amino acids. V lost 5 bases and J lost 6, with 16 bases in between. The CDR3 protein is CASSDNRAGDEKLFF. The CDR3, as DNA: TGTGCCAGCTCAGACAACAGGGCCGGGGATGAAAAACTGTTTTTT.

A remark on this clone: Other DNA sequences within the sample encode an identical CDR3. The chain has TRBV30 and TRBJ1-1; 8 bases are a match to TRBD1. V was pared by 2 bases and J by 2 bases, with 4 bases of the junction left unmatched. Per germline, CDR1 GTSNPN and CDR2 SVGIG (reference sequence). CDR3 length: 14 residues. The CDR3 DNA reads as TGTGCCTGGAGTCTGGGACAGGTCAACACTGAAGCTTTCTTT. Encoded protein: CAWSLGQVNTEAFF.

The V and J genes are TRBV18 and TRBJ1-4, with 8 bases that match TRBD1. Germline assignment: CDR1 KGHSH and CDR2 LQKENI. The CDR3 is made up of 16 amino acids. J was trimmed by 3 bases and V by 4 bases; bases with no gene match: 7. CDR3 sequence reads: CASSLSTGVSNEKLFF. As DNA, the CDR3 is TGTGCCAGCTCACTGTCGACAGGGGTTTCTAATGAAAAACTGTTTTTT.

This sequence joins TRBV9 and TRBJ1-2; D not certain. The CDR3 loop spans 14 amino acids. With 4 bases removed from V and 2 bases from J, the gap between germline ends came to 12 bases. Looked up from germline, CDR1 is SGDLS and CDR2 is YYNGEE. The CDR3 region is CASSKSTANYGYTF. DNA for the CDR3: TGTGCCAGCAGCAAGTCGACTGCCAACTATGGCTACACCTTC.

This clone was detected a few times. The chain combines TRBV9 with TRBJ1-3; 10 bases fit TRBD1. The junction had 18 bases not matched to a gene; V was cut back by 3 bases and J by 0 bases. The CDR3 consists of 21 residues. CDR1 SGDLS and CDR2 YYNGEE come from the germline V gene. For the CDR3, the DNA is TGTGCCAGCAGCGCTACCTTGCTAGGGGACAGGGGCCGTAGCTCTGGAAACACCATATATTTT. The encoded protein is CASSATLLGDRGRSSGNTIYF.

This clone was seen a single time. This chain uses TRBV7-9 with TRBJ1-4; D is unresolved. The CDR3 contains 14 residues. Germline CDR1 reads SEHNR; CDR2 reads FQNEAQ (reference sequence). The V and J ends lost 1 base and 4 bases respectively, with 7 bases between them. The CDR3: CASSLGNSNEKLFF. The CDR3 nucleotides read TGTGCCAGCAGCTTAGGGAACAGTAATGAAAAACTGTTTTTT.

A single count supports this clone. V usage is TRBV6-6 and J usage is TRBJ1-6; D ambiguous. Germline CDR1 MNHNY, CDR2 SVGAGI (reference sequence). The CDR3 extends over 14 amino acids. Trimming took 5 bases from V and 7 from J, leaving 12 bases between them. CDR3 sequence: CASSQLLPNSPLHF. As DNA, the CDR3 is TGTGCCAGCAGTCAGCTGCTACCGAATTCACCCCTCCACTTT.

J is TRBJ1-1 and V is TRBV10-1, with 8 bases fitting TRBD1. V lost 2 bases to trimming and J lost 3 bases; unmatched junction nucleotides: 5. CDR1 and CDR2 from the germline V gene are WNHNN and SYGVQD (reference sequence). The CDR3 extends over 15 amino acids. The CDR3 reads CASSENRGYDTEAFF. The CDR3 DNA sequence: TGCGCCAGCAGTGAGAACAGGGGGTATGACACTGAAGCTTTCTTT.

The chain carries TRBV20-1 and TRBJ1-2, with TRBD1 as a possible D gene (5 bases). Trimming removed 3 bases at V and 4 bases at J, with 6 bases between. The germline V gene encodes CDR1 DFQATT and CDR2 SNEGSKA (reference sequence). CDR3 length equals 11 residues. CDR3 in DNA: TGCAGTGCTAGTAGGGGCTATGGCTACACCTTC. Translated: CSASRGYGYTF.

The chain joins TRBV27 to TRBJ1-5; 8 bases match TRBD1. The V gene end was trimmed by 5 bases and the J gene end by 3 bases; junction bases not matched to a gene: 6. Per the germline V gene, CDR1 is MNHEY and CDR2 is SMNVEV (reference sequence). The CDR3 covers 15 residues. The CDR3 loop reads CASSRQGSTNQPQHF. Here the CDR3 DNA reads TGTGCCAGCAGTCGACAGGGGAGTACCAATCAGCCCCAGCATTTT.

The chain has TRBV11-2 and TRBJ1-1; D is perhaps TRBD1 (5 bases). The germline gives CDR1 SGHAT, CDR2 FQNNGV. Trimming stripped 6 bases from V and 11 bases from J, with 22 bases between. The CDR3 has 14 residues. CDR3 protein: CASRSTSPQGKAFF. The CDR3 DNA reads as TGTGCCAGCAGGTCAACCAGCCCGCAGGGAAAGGCTTTCTTT. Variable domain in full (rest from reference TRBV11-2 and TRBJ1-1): EAGVAQSPRYKIIEKRQSVAFWCNPISGHATLYWYQQILGQGPKLLIQFQNNGVVDDSQLPKDRFSAERLKGVDSTLKIQPAKLEDSAVYLCASRSTSPQGKAFFGQGTRLTVV.

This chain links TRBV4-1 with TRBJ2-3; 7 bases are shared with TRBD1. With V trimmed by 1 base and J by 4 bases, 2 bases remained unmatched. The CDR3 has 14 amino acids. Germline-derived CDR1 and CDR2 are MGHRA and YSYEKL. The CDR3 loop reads CASSQGDSSDTQYF. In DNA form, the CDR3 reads TGCGCCAGCAGCCAAGGGGACAGTTCAGATACGCAGTATTTT.

CDR3 loop: CASSDILFTGRGDGYTF. DNA of the CDR3: TGTGCCAGCAGTGATATCCTATTTACAGGGAGGGGTGATGGCTACACCTTC. The genes are TRBV2 and TRBJ1-2; the D gene is possibly TRBD1 (6 bases). The germline V gene encodes CDR1 SNHLY and CDR2 FYNNEI. Trimming took off 3 bases at V and 6 bases at J, with 23 bases between the two ends. The CDR3 length is 17 residues.

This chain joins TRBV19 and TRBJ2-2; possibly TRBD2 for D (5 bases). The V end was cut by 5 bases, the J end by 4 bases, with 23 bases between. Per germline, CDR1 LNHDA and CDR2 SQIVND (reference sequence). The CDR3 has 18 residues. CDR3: CASSAGLVVGETTGELFF. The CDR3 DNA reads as TGTGCCAGTAGTGCGGGCCTCGTTGTCGGGGAGACCACCGGGGAGCTGTTTTTT.

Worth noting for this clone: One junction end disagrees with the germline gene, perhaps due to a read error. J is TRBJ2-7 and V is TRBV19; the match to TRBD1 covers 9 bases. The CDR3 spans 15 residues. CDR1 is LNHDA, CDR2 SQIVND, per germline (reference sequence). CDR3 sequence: CASSIGGQGKDEQYF. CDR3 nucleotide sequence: TGTGCCAGTAGCATAGGGGGACAGGGAAAGGACGAGCAGTACTTC.

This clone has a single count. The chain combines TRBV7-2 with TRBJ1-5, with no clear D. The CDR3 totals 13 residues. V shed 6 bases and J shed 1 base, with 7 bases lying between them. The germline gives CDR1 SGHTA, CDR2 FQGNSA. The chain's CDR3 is CASRLQSNQPQHF. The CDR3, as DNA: TGTGCCAGCAGATTACAGAGCAATCAGCCCCAGCATTTT.

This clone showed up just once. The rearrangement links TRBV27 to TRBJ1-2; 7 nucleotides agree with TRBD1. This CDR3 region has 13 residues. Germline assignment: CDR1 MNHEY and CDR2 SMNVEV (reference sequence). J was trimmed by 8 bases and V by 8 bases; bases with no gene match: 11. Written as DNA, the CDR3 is TGTGCCAGCCGGACAGGTGGGTTGGGCGGCTACACCTTC. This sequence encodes CASRTGGLGGYTF.

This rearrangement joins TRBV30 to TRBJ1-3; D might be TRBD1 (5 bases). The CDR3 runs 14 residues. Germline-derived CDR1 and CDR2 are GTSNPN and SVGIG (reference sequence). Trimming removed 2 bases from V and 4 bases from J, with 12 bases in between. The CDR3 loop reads CAWSRGSSGNTIYF. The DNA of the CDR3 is TGTGCCTGGAGTAGGGGTTCGTCCGGAAACACCATATATTTT.

The CDR3 loop is CASSDGAVSYEQYF. The CDR3 region has the DNA TGTGCCAGCAGTGATGGGGCAGTCTCCTACGAGCAGTACTTC. The chain employs TRBV6-1 and TRBJ2-7; maybe TRBD1 (5 bases). Trimming stripped 3 bases from V and 0 bases from J, with 9 bases between. This CDR3 region has 14 residues. From germline, CDR1 is MNHNS and CDR2 SASEGT.